This TCR beta chain came from a study of identical twins. V was cut by 6 bases and J by 0 bases, with 8 bases left in between. The CDR3 has 14 residues. The germline V gene encodes CDR1 MNHNS and CDR2 SASEGT. A universal primer site came from template switching; cDNA carried unique molecular identifiers. Each CDR3 protein is one row after TCRdb ran MiXCR on the 5' RACE reads. The sample holds roughly 190,000 distinct CDR3 sequences, 15% to 20% seen once. The same sample was also used in a study of T cells expressing NK-cell markers.

The sample consisted of CD8+ T cells sorted from blood. The origin of this receptor is a woman aged 18-29 years in good health. This rearrangement joins TRBV6-1 to TRBJ1-4; D gene uncertain. CDR3 residues: CASRGRPTNEKLFF. The CDR3 DNA is TGTGCCAGCAGGGGGAGGCCAACTAATGAAAAACTGTTTTTT.